Listed below are T cell receptor beta chains from one sample, sequenced in a study of blood T cell repertoires in COVID-19. Profiled with immunoSEQ multiplex PCR; TCRdb holds only in-frame clones, not every one. Altogether tens of thousands of clones are present, approximately 84% being singletons, with the ten largest covering around a sixth. The sample taken for sequencing was peripheral blood. The source is a man in his sixties or seventies with active COVID-19. The CDR3 runs from the conserved cysteine through the conserved F or W. The order of the fields is V gene, CDR3 protein.

V: TRBV27; CDR3: CASKLRDRDNQPQHF
V: TRBV5-1; CDR3: CASSWWGVGTEAFF
V: TRBV7-2; CDR3: CASSPTSGRIETQYF
V: TRBV10-3; CDR3: CAISEGAGGAVYGYTF
V: TRBV21-1; CDR3: CASSTPTGRGTEAFF
V: TRBV10-3; CDR3: CAISGDRGREKLFF
V: TRBV7-9; CDR3: CASSHTEAFF
V: TRBV7-2; CDR3: CASSLAGGRNTEAFF
V: TRBV15; CDR3: CATSRDKTAYGYTF
V: TRBV7-9; CDR3: CGYRLAGYNEQFF
V: TRBV6-5; CDR3: CAKEGKGTQHF